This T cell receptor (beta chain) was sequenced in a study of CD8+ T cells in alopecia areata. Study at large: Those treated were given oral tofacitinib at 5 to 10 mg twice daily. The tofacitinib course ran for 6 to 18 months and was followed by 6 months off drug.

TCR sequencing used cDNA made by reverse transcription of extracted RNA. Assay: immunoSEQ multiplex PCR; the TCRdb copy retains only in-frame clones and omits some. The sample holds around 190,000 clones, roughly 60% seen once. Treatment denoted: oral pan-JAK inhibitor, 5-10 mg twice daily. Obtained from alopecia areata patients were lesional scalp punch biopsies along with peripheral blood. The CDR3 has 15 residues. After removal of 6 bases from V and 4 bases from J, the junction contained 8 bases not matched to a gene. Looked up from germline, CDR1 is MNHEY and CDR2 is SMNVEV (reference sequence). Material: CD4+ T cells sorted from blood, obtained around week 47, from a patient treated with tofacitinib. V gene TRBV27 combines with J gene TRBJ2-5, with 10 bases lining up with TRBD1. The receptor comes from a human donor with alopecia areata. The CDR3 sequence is CASRSPGQGRETQYF. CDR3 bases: TGTGCCAGCAGATCCCCGGGACAGGGGAGAGAGACCCAGTACTTC.